This is a list of T cell receptor beta chains from one sample in a study of early T cells in non-severe SARS-CoV-2 infection. One entry per CDR3 protein, called by TCRdb with MiXCR from the 5' RACE reads. Found here are about 46,000 distinct CDR3 sequences, 5.4% of them singletons; the top ten hold 5% to 6.5%. The sample in question was whole blood, obtained at baseline. The receptors here all came from an adult who was a healthcare worker with PCR-confirmed SARS-CoV-2 infection or an uninfected control (not recorded which). CDR3s include the opening cysteine and the closing phenylalanine or tryptophan. A D gene is named only where the DNA matches it firmly. A clone size is listed for some rows: how often the clone was seen (once, few, many), or a class if it is expanded.

many | TRBD1 | TRBJ2-3 | TRBV3-1 | CASSQGAGQGASTQYF | TGTGCCAGCAGCCAAGGGGCCGGACAGGGGGCCTCTACGCAGTATTTT
many | TRBD2 | TRBJ2-1 | TRBV6-4 | CASSAIGTSGHNEQFF | TGTGCCAGCAGCGCCATCGGGACTAGCGGCCACAATGAGCAGTTCTTC
many | TRBD1 | TRBJ2-5 | TRBV28 | CASSPEPGQGVRRQETQYF | TGTGCCAGCAGTCCGGAACCGGGACAGGGGGTTAGAAGGCAAGAGACCCAGTACTTC
NA | NA | TRBJ1-5 | TRBV5-1 | CASRRDSNQPQHF | TGCGCCAGCAGACGGGACAGCAATCAGCCCCAGCATTTT
many | NA | TRBJ2-7 | TRBV20-1 | CSARAWGPTASYEQYF | TGCAGTGCTAGAGCCTGGGGGCCAACGGCGTCCTACGAGCAGTACTTC
many | TRBD2 | TRBJ2-1 | TRBV4-1 | CASSPPRAGVEQFF | TGCGCCAGCAGCCCCCCTCGGGCGGGAGTTGAGCAGTTCTTC
many | TRBD1 | TRBJ1-5 | TRBV5-1 | CASSVAPGGEPQHF | TGCGCCAGCAGCGTCGCCCCAGGGGGCGAACCCCAGCATTTT
many | NA | TRBJ2-6 | TRBV7-6 | CASSPLDGPSGANVLTF | TGTGCCAGCAGCCCCCTCGACGGACCCTCTGGGGCCAACGTCCTGACTTTC
few | NA | TRBJ2-1 | TRBV20-1 | CSASGSPHNEQFF | TGCAGTGCTAGCGGGAGTCCCCACAATGAGCAGTTCTTC
NA | TRBD1 | TRBJ1-1 | TRBV2 | CASRSTGVVTEAFF | TGTGCCAGCCGATCAACAGGGGTGGTGACTGAAGCTTTCTTT